This TCR beta chain was profiled in a study of TIL therapy for anti-PD-1-resistant metastatic lung cancer. Study-wide context: Patients then received nivolumab; progressors got lymphodepletion, TIL and IL-2.

Germline-derived CDR1 and CDR2 are MDHEN and SYDVKM. The CDR3 loop spans 13 amino acids. Trimming took 3 bases from V and 2 from J, leaving 7 bases between them. Time point here: pre-treatment sample, taken before nivolumab and TIL therapy. This was the immunoSEQ v3 assay. The protocol was immunoSEQ multiplex PCR, while the TCRdb copy is restricted to in-frame clones and leaves out a portion. This sample has tens of thousands of clones, with roughly 66% found just once. As concerns this clone: Additional DNA sequences in this sample encode the identical CDR3.

The chain employs TRBV28 and TRBJ1-2; no clear D. This material consisted of blood, taken at baseline. The source of this sequence is a person aged 25-79 years with non-small cell lung cancer. CDR3 residues: CASSLRVNYGYTF. CDR3 bases: TGTGCCAGCAGTTTGAGAGTGAACTATGGCTACACCTTC.